This entry lists 27 T cell receptor beta chains sequenced from one sample in a study of cytomegalovirus exposure and HLA in healthy donors. Use of 60 Vbeta and 13 Jbeta primers characterized the PCR. Here immunoSEQ multiplex PCR was the method, and the copy in TCRdb shows in-frame clones only, minus some. Of about 140,000 clones detected, roughly three quarters appear once; the ten largest clones hold about 5%. Input material: PBMCs. The receptors derive from a male donor in good health and CMV-seronegative.

The chain is built from TRBV9 and TRBJ1-2; D is unclear. CDR3 size: 16 residues. CDR1 is SGDLS, CDR2 YYNGEE, per germline. V lost 4 bases and J 0 bases, leaving 16 bases between the germline ends. The CDR3 DNA reads TGTGCCAGCAGCTCCCCCACGCAACGGGCTAACTATGGCTACACCTTC. Its translation is CASSSPTQRANYGYTF.

This chain uses TRBV30 with TRBJ1-1; TRBD1 matches at 7 bases. The CDR3 runs to 13 residues. Germline V gives CDR1 GTSNPN, CDR2 SVGIG (reference sequence). The J segment lost 1 base and the V segment lost 2 bases, leaving 1 base of the junction unmatched. The CDR3: CAWSRTGNTEAFF. The DNA of the CDR3 is TGTGCCTGGAGTAGGACAGGGAACACTGAAGCTTTCTTT.

This clone was seen once. Other nucleotide sequences in the sample specify the same CDR3. The chain has TRBV2 and TRBJ2-3; the D gene is possibly TRBD1 (6 bases). V shed 6 bases and J shed 6 bases, with 10 bases lying between them. The CDR3 has 12 amino acids. Per the germline V gene, CDR1 is SNHLY and CDR2 is FYNNEI. The CDR3 is CASRDRGDTQYF. CDR3 nucleotides: TGTGCCAGCAGGGACAGAGGGGATACGCAGTATTTT.

The chain uses TRBV28 and TRBJ1-5; a weak D match, TRBD1 (6 bases). The ends were cut back, 6 bases at V and 5 bases at J, with 17 bases in the middle. In germline, CDR1 is MDHEN, CDR2 SYDVKM. CDR3 size: 15 residues. The CDR3 loop reads CASSPSTGLDQPQHF. CDR3 sequence (DNA): TGTGCCAGCAGCCCATCGACAGGTCTTGATCAGCCCCAGCATTTT.

The CDR3 DNA follows: TGCGCCAGCAGCTTGGGACAAATGAACACTGAAGCTTTCTTT. Translating it yields CASSLGQMNTEAFF. V gene TRBV5-1 combines with J gene TRBJ1-1; D is unclear. CDR1 and CDR2 from the germline V gene are SGHRS and YFSETQ. This CDR3 contains 14 residues. V was cut by 0 bases and J by 0 bases, with 6 bases left in between.

This chain connects TRBV5-1 to TRBJ1-1; 8 bases are shared with TRBD1. The CDR3 covers 16 residues. Trimming took 4 bases from V and 3 from J; bases not matched to a gene: 11. Germline V gene lookup returns CDR1 SGHRS and CDR2 YFSETQ. The CDR3 reads CASSLQTTGAYTEAFF. In nucleotides, the CDR3 is TGCGCCAGCAGCCTCCAGACGACAGGGGCGTACACTGAAGCTTTCTTT.

The chain couples TRBV6-1 to TRBJ1-5; D uncertain. The CDR3 is 15 amino acids. Germline V gives CDR1 MNHNS, CDR2 SASEGT. V was trimmed by 8 bases and J by 0 bases, leaving 14 bases between them. Here the CDR3 reads CASSPPGNSNQPQHF. The CDR3 DNA reads TGTGCCAGCTCCCCCCCGGGTAATAGCAATCAGCCCCAGCATTTT.

This sequence joins TRBV10-2 and TRBJ1-1, with D maybe TRBD1 (6 bases). CDR3 length: 14 residues. Between the trimmed V and J ends, which lost 6 bases and 0 bases, there was a span of 11 bases. Germline assignment: CDR1 WSHSY and CDR2 SAAADI. CDR3 residues: CASSATGLNTEAFF. For the CDR3, the DNA is TGCGCCAGCAGCGCCACAGGGTTGAACACTGAAGCTTTCTTT.

V gene TRBV13 combines with J gene TRBJ1-2, with no clear D. The germline CDR1 and CDR2 sequences are PRHDT and FYEKMQ (reference sequence). V was trimmed by 0 bases and J by 8 bases, leaving 13 bases between them. CDR3 size: 14 residues. CDR3 DNA: TGTGCCAGCAGCTTAGGGAGTAGAGTTTTGGGCTACACCTTC. It translates to CASSLGSRVLGYTF.

This clone was observed a handful of times. V is TRBV7-2 and J is TRBJ2-3; 7 bases match TRBD2. The CDR3 loop spans 15 amino acids. Looked up from germline, CDR1 is SGHTA and CDR2 is FQGNSA. Germline trimming cut 3 bases from V and 4 bases from J; bases unmatched to any gene: 7. CDR3 loop: CASSFDSGSPDTQYF. In nucleotides, the CDR3 is TGTGCCAGCAGCTTCGATAGCGGGTCCCCAGATACGCAGTATTTT.

The V and J genes are TRBV7-2 and TRBJ1-1, with D perhaps TRBD1 (6 bases). Trimming removed 3 bases at V and 1 base at J, with 12 bases between. This CDR3 has 15 residues. CDR1 and CDR2 (germline): SGHTA, FQGNSA. The CDR3 protein is CASSFAGAGNTEAFF. The CDR3 nucleotides are TGTGCCAGCAGCTTTGCAGGGGCGGGGAACACTGAAGCTTTCTTT.

The chain has TRBV28 and TRBJ2-3; 8 nucleotides agree with TRBD2. This CDR3 comprises 16 residues. The V segment lost 6 bases and the J segment 2 bases; nucleotides outside the gene matches: 10. The germline CDR1 and CDR2 sequences are MDHEN and SYDVKM. In DNA, the CDR3 is TGTGCCAGCAGCTTGAAGCGGGGGCCATACACAGATACGCAGTATTTT. It yields the protein CASSLKRGPYTDTQYF.

The chain couples TRBV7-9 to TRBJ2-2; 7 bases line up with TRBD2. Germline trimming cut 1 base from V and 0 bases from J; bases unmatched to any gene: 5. The CDR3 runs to 17 residues. Germline values: CDR1 SEHNR, CDR2 FQNEAQ (reference sequence). The CDR3 DNA reads TGTGCCAGCAGCTTAGTGGGAGGGTACCCGAACACCGGGGAGCTGTTTTTT. It translates to CASSLVGGYPNTGELFF.

The chain joins TRBV7-3 to TRBJ2-1, with 12 positions matching TRBD2. Trimming took 5 bases from V and 4 from J; bases not matched to a gene: 3. This CDR3 comprises 15 residues. Germline V gene data show CDR1 as SGHTA and CDR2 as FQGTGA. CDR3 residues: CASSILAGGYNEQFF. CDR3 DNA sequence: TGTGCCAGCAGCATACTAGCGGGGGGATACAATGAGCAGTTCTTC.

This chain joins TRBV6-1 and TRBJ1-4; D perhaps matches TRBD1 (6 bases). CDR3 length: 12 residues. V was cut by 1 base and J by 14 bases, with 11 bases left in between. Germline CDR1 MNHNS, CDR2 SASEGT. This chain's CDR3 is CASSEGWGQLFF. The CDR3 DNA reads TGTGCCAGCAGTGAAGGGTGGGGGCAGCTGTTTTTT.

CDR3 sequence: CASSLVIPEAFF. CDR3 nucleotides: TGTGCCAGCAGCCTAGTTATCCCTGAAGCTTTCTTT. The chain joins TRBV13 to TRBJ1-1, with D uncertain. This CDR3 has 12 residues. The V end lost 5 bases, the J end lost 6 bases, and 10 bases lay between the germline ends. Germline values: CDR1 PRHDT, CDR2 FYEKMQ (reference sequence).

This chain joins TRBV4-1 and TRBJ1-2; 9 bases agree with TRBD1. V lost 1 base to trimming and J lost 7 bases; unmatched junction nucleotides: 10. CDR1 and CDR2 from the germline V gene are MGHRA and YSYEKL. The CDR3 contains 16 residues. Here the CDR3 DNA reads TGCGCCAGCAGCCAAGTTTCCGGGACAGGGCGAAGTGGCTACACCTTC. It codes for CASSQVSGTGRSGYTF.

CDR3 sequence reads: CASSSVRAGYTF. The CDR3 region has the DNA TGTGCCAGCAGCAGTGTCAGGGCTGGCTACACCTTC. This chain links TRBV6-6 with TRBJ1-2; a weak D match, TRBD1 (5 bases). V was clipped by 6 bases and J by 7 bases, with 12 bases between them. The CDR3 runs to 12 residues. Germline lookup yields CDR1 MNHNY and CDR2 SVGAGI (reference sequence).

This clone was picked up a small number of times. V is TRBV15 and J is TRBJ1-2, with 9 positions matching TRBD1. Unmatched junction bases numbered 11, after V lost 1 base and J lost 8 bases. The CDR3 sequence is 16 residues long. Germline assignment: CDR1 LNHNV and CDR2 YYDKDF (reference sequence). The CDR3 DNA follows: TGTGCCACCAGCAGAGGGTTTATTTGGACAGGGGAAGGCTACACCTTC. Translation gives CATSRGFIWTGEGYTF.

The chain links TRBV5-1 to TRBJ1-1; 8 bases agree with TRBD1. CDR1 and CDR2 (germline): SGHRS, YFSETQ. V was pared by 2 bases and J by 5 bases, with 17 bases of the junction left unmatched. The CDR3 has 18 residues. CDR3 sequence: CASSFPPQDREAGTEAFF. The CDR3 DNA is TGCGCCAGCAGCTTCCCCCCCCAGGACAGGGAGGCGGGGACTGAAGCTTTCTTT.

This clone showed up just a few times. The same CDR3 can be traced to other DNA sequences in this sample. The chain joins TRBV4-3 to TRBJ1-5; D call uncertain. Germline V gene sequence: CDR1 LGHNA, CDR2 YSLEER. The CDR3 loop spans 13 amino acids. V was shortened by 0 bases and J by 6 bases, with 6 bases between the two germline ends. CDR3 bases: TGCGCCAGCAGCCAAGATCGGGGTCAGCCCCAGCATTTT. Translated, it gives CASSQDRGQPQHF.

The V gene is TRBV5-6, the J gene TRBJ1-1, with TRBD1 identical over 11 bases. The CDR3 covers 14 residues. CDR1 and CDR2 (germline): SGHDT, YYEEEE. V shed 4 bases and J 1 base; nucleotides not matched to a gene: 0. The CDR3 reads CASSGTGGNTEAFF. DNA of the CDR3: TGTGCCAGCAGCGGGACAGGGGGGAACACTGAAGCTTTCTTT.

This chain connects TRBV6-5 to TRBJ1-2; 9 nucleotides line up with TRBD1. The CDR3 covers 12 residues. The germline gives CDR1 MNHEY, CDR2 SVGAGI. After removal of 5 bases from V and 14 bases from J, the junction contained 9 bases not matched to a gene. The CDR3 protein is CASSATGTGRTF. The CDR3 bases are TGTGCCAGCAGTGCAACCGGGACAGGGCGGACCTTC.

This clone was detected only a few times. The chain couples TRBV7-2 to TRBJ2-3, with TRBD2 identical over 11 bases. The V gene end was trimmed by 5 bases and the J gene end by 2 bases; junction bases not matched to a gene: 6. Germline V gene sequence: CDR1 SGHTA, CDR2 FQGNSA. This CDR3 comprises 16 residues. In nucleotides, the CDR3 is TGTGCCAGCAGCCCCGTTAGCGGGGGGGTCACAGATACGCAGTATTTT. Its protein is CASSPVSGGVTDTQYF. The full variable domain, in which reference TRBV7-2 and TRBJ2-3 provide the parts outside the CDR3, is GAGVSQSPSNKVTEKGKDVELRCDPISGHTALYWYRQSLGQGLEFLIYFQGNSAPDKSGLPSDRFSAERTGGSVSTLTIQRTQQEDSAVYLCASSPVSGGVTDTQYFGPGTRLTVL.

This clone was counted once. The rearrangement uses TRBV27 and TRBJ2-7; D may be TRBD2 (7 bases). The germline V gene has CDR1 MNHEY and CDR2 SMNVEV (reference sequence). The V gene lost 5 bases and the J gene lost 5 bases, with 16 bases spanning the gap. There are 14 residues in the CDR3. Here the CDR3 reads CASSPLGGRNEQYF. The DNA of the CDR3 is TGTGCCAGCAGTCCCCTCGGGGGGCGGAACGAGCAGTACTTC.

The chain has TRBV5-4 and TRBJ1-1; D is unresolved. The CDR3 has 13 residues. Germline V gene data show CDR1 as SGHNT and CDR2 as YYREEE (reference sequence). Trimming took off 4 bases at V and 10 bases at J, with 17 bases between the two ends. The CDR3 sequence: CASSNGKGSIAFF. CDR3 coding DNA: TGTGCCAGCAGCAATGGGAAAGGGAGCATAGCTTTCTTT.

V is TRBV7-2 and J is TRBJ2-5, with 8 bases that match TRBD2. The CDR3 covers 15 residues. V was clipped by 3 bases and J by 1 base; unmatched bases: 4. Germline-derived CDR1 and CDR2 are SGHTA and FQGNSA. The CDR3 DNA reads as TGTGCCAGCAGCTTTAACGGGGGGGCCCAAGAGACCCAGTACTTC. Protein product: CASSFNGGAQETQYF. Full variable domain (missing parts from reference TRBV7-2 and TRBJ2-5): GAGVSQSPSNKVTEKGKDVELRCDPISGHTALYWYRQSLGQGLEFLIYFQGNSAPDKSGLPSDRFSAERTGGSVSTLTIQRTQQEDSAVYLCASSFNGGAQETQYFGPGTRLLVL.